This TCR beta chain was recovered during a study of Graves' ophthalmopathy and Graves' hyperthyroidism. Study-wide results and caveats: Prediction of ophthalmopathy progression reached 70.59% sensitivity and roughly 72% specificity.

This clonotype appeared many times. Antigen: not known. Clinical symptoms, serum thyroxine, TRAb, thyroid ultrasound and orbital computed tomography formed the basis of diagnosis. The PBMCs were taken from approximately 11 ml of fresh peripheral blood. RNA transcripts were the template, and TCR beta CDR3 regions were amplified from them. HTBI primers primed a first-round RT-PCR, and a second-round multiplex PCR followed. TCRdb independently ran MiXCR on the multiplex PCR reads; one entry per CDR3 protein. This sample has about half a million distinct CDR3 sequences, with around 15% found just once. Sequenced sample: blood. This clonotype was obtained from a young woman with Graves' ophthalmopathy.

The CDR3 DNA follows: TGCGCCAGCAGTGGGTCCCGGAGACCTAACTATGGCTACACCTTC. Its protein product is CASSGSRRPNYGYTF. The V gene is TRBV10-2, the J gene TRBJ1-2; no clear D. The CDR3 is made up of 15 amino acids. Germline assignment: CDR1 WSHSY and CDR2 SAAADI. With 4 bases removed from V and 0 bases from J, the gap between germline ends came to 12 bases.